This T cell receptor (beta chain) was identified during a study of cytomegalovirus exposure and HLA in healthy donors. The PCR used 60 Vbeta and 13 Jbeta primers. Clones were sequenced by immunoSEQ multiplex PCR, and TCRdb holds only the in-frame ones, with some missing. The repertoire includes about 240,000 clones, about 81% of them detected once, and 8% sits in the top ten. Points from the study as a whole: The sole available immune exposure information was CMV serostatus. Presence/absence analysis assumed near-uniform sequencing depth across donors. Later, an analysis found that common viral pathogens appeared to be linked with several of the most significant clusters. Certain indistinguishable V segments, among them TRBV6-2 and TRBV6-3, were excluded.

The CDR3 length is 16 residues. Looked up from germline, CDR1 is MNHEY and CDR2 is SMNVEV (reference sequence). After removal of 7 bases from V and 6 bases from J, the junction contained 8 bases not matched to a gene. There are a few counts of this clone. Antigen specificity is unknown. Sequencing was carried out using PBMCs. The chain recombines TRBV27 with TRBJ2-1; 14 bases map to TRBD2. This clonotype was sampled from a woman in her sixties or seventies in good health and CMV-seropositive. CDR3 loop: CASTTRLAGGFNEQFF. The CDR3 coding sequence is TGTGCCAGCACCACCCGACTAGCGGGAGGGTTCAATGAGCAGTTCTTC.